This T cell receptor (beta chain) was recovered during a study of early stage breast cancer tumors (dated by TCRdb to the late 2010s). For context, the study as a whole: Of the roughly 17 invasive breast tumors, roughly 13 were found to be estrogen receptor-positive, progesterone receptor-positive and HER2-negative. Of the approximately 12 ER+/PR+/HER2- tumors, eight were classified as invasive ductal carcinomas and four as invasive lobular carcinomas. On average, each sample had around 10-fold read coverage. Across all samples, 2,651,842 templates representing nearly 1,100,000 unique clonotypes were detected.

A word on this clone: The antigen this receptor binds is unknown. Base qualities are not at hand, and no much larger clone is one base apart.

Per the germline V gene, KGHSH is the CDR1 and LQKENI is the CDR2. V trim: 6 bases; J trim: 6 bases; unmatched bases: 6. The CDR3 contains 14 residues, cysteine and phenylalanine counted. Only the CDR3 DNA is retained, 42 bases long and in frame from the first base. Every sample was amplified as two independent genomic DNA replicates, using roughly 0.45 ug for blood and approximately 1.5 ug for tumor or normal breast. TCRB sequencing of genomic DNA was carried out with the ImmunoSeq Intro kit according to the manufacturer's instructions. Multiplex PCR was run for about 30 cycles using proprietary primers and spike-in control sequences for absolute quantification. An 87-bp fragment spanning the CDR3 and flanking V and J genes was sequenced with single-end 150-bp reads. Seven samples, each with two replicates, were multiplexed per lane of an Illumina MiSeq using version 3.0 chemistry. As for the original processing: Raw data were processed with the vendor's proprietary pipeline, and both replicates were merged into a single result per sample. A clonotype was defined as productive rearrangements that share the same V-gene family, CDR3 amino acid sequence and J-gene segment. Clonality was calculated as 1 minus the normalized Shannon entropy (Pielou evenness) of TCRB abundances. To estimate T cell density, the total number of templates was divided by the number of input cells, which was inferred from the amount of DNA input. Recon was used with default parameters to estimate total repertoire diversity and clonality. A clonotype counted as tumor-enriched if its abundance in tumor exceeded 0.1% and was at least 32-fold higher than its abundance in normal breast. This immuneACCESS table, as held by TCRdb, lists in-frame sequences with V and J called but not all clones. Of the missing ones, under half trace to an unresolved V gene in checked studies; the others have no known cause. The V and J calls and clone size are taken from that table; D and trimming were inferred from the DNA. The sample table lists approximately 52,000 clones, roughly four fifths of them with a count of one. Of the sample, 1.3% to 1.5% is held by the ten largest clones.

The study profiled bulk TCR beta-chain repertoires in matched peripheral blood, tumor and adjacent normal breast tissue taken from some 17 patients with early-stage breast cancer. Before surgery, roughly 4.5-10 mL of whole blood was collected into EDTA tubes and then processed within 2 hours. Peripheral blood mononuclear cells were isolated by Ficoll-Paque centrifugation in SepMate-50 tubes. PBMCs were cryopreserved in about 90% FBS with about 10% DMSO in aliquots of roughly 2 to 4.5 million cells and stored in liquid nitrogen. Genomic DNA was extracted with the Qiagen AllPrep DNA/RNA Mini kit. Overall results and qualifications from the work: Enriched TCRB sequences shared across patients were mostly commonly generated sequences, unlikely to play an important role in the tumor microenvironment. The small cohort size prevented analysis by tumor subtype. Sequencing bulk genomic DNA from unsorted cells could not capture chain pairing or functional markers like CD4, CD8 and FOXP3. Tumors showed approximately 2.5-fold higher T cell density and higher clonality than adjacent normal breast tissue. Repertoires from blood resembled normal breast more closely than tumor, and using blood as a reference for each tissue separated tumor from normal in 14 of 16 patients.

The specimen was blood. This sequence originates from a person aged 50 to 59 with breast cancer. In this chain, TRBV18 is recombined with TRBJ2-1, with 9 bases aligning to TRBD2. The sequenced DNA is TGTGCCAGCTCTCCGACTAGCGGTAGCAATGAGCAGTTCTTC. It codes for CASSPTSGSNEQFF.